The 20 T cell receptor beta chains given below trace back to one sample, sequenced in a study of CXCR3-negative and CXCR3-positive naive CD8 T cells. It was by 5' RACE with UMI labels that the TRB cDNA libraries were prepared. TCRdb reprocessed the 5' RACE reads and stores each CDR3 protein as one record, lacking DNA. This sample's table has fewer than 55,000 distinct CDR3 sequences. The sample comprised naive CXCR3- CD8+ T cells from blood. Regarding subset: CD45RO-CCR7+CD27+CD95- naive CD8+ T cells lacking CXCR3 (TNR3-). These receptors all come from a human donor in good health. Some clones in this sample may be carry-over from other donors' samples.

J is TRBJ2-1 and V is TRBV11-2; the D call from TCRdb, TRBD1, cannot be confirmed without DNA. The CDR3 is made up of 15 amino acids. Germline CDR1 reads SGHAT; CDR2 reads FQNNGV. CDR3 in amino acids: CASSFRAGPYNEQFF.

This chain uses TRBV11-2 with TRBJ2-1. This CDR3 comprises 12 residues. The V gene's germline CDR1 is SGHAT and CDR2 FQNNGV. The CDR3 here is CASQGEENEQFF. Using reference TRBV11-2 and TRBJ2-1 for the parts outside the CDR3, the full variable domain is EAGVAQSPRYKIIEKRQSVAFWCNPISGHATLYWYQQILGQGPKLLIQFQNNGVVDDSQLPKDRFSAERLKGVDSTLKIQPAKLEDSAVYLCASQGEENEQFFGPGTRLTVL.

The genes are TRBV4-3 and TRBJ1-5. In germline, CDR1 is LGHNA, CDR2 YSLEER. The CDR3 runs 15 residues. The CDR3 reads CASSQSRMNTQPQHF.

J is TRBJ1-5 and V is TRBV12-3 or TRBV12-4. The CDR3 is made up of 14 amino acids. This CDR3 reads CASTEDMSNQPQHF.

This chain uses TRBV25-1 with TRBJ1-1; as DNA is missing, the TRBD1 call by TCRdb cannot be tested. Germline CDR1 and CDR2: MGHDK and SYGVNS. The CDR3 length is 13 residues. CDR3: CASSLGENTEAFF.

This chain joins TRBV12-3 or TRBV12-4 and TRBJ2-2; TCRdb returns TRBD2, unconfirmable since there is no DNA. The length of the CDR3 is 14 residues. The CDR3 loop reads CASSSGLNTGELFF.

This rearrangement joins TRBV7-9 to TRBJ2-7; TCRdb's assignment of TRBD1 cannot be checked, as there is no DNA. The CDR3 loop spans 14 amino acids. Germline CDR1 is SEHNR and CDR2 is FQNEAQ (reference sequence). CDR3 sequence reads: CASSSRTGTNEQYF. Combining the CDR3 with reference TRBV7-9 and TRBJ2-7 gives the whole variable domain DTGVSQNPRHKITKRGQNVTFRCDPISEHNRLYWYRQTLGQGPEFLTYFQNEAQLEKSRLLSDRFSAERPKGSFSTLEIQRTEQGDSAMYLCASSSRTGTNEQYFGPGTRLTVT.

The chain employs TRBV12-3 or TRBV12-4 and TRBJ2-7; TCRdb names TRBD2, which stays unverified in the absence of DNA. The CDR3 is made up of 21 amino acids. This CDR3 reads CASSLRTELTGTSGKRSEQYF.

The rearrangement links TRBV7-3 to TRBJ1-6. This CDR3 contains 16 residues. The V gene's germline CDR1 is SGHTA and CDR2 FQGTGA. The CDR3 sequence is CASSLTGTFYNSPLHF. The entire variable domain, with the rest obtained from reference TRBV7-3 and TRBJ1-6, is as follows: GAGVSQTPSNKVTEKGKYVELRCDPISGHTALYWYRQSLGQGPEFLIYFQGTGAADDSGLPNDRFFAVRPEGSVSTLKIQRTERGDSAVYLCASSLTGTFYNSPLHFGNGTRLTVT.

V is TRBV6-5 and J is TRBJ2-1; the TRBD2 assignment by TCRdb is unverifiable without DNA. Germline CDR1 MNHEY, CDR2 SVGAGI. The CDR3 consists of 15 residues. The CDR3 protein is CASSHRAGTYNEQFF.

The V and J genes are TRBV20-1 and TRBJ1-1. The length of the CDR3 is 16 residues. Germline V CDR1 and CDR2: DFQATT, SNEGSKA (reference sequence). CDR3 amino acids: CSARQQPDNENTEAFF.

The CDR3 spells CASSRGQPYEQYF. This chain links TRBV28 with TRBJ2-7. CDR3 size: 13 residues. CDR1 MDHEN and CDR2 SYDVKM come from the germline V gene.

V and J are TRBV7-9 and TRBJ2-7; lacking DNA, the TRBD1 call made by TCRdb goes unchecked. Germline CDR1 and CDR2: SEHNR and FQNEAQ (reference sequence). This CDR3 has 14 amino acids. The CDR3 region is CASSPKAAPYEQYF.

The V gene is TRBV25-1, the J gene TRBJ2-3. The length of the CDR3 is 12 residues. The germline V gene has CDR1 MGHDK and CDR2 SYGVNS. The CDR3 region is CASSVDGDTQYF.

J is TRBJ1-2 and V is TRBV7-9. The CDR3 sequence is 15 residues long. CDR1 and CDR2 from the germline V gene are SEHNR and FQNEAQ (reference sequence). This CDR3 reads CASGKYDSTDYGYTF.

V and J are TRBV4-1 and TRBJ2-1; the D gene TCRdb calls, TRBD1, cannot be checked with no DNA. In germline, CDR1 is MGHRA, CDR2 YSYEKL. The CDR3 covers 15 residues. CDR3 protein: CASSPGDGSYNEQFF.

The rearrangement links TRBV20-1 to TRBJ1-3; TCRdb's D gene call, TRBD1, goes unchecked for lack of DNA. The CDR3 runs 16 residues. Germline assignment: CDR1 DFQATT and CDR2 SNEGSKA (reference sequence). The CDR3 sequence: CSARDQIGGNGNTIYF.

This chain joins TRBV6-5 and TRBJ2-1. The CDR3 loop spans 16 amino acids. Germline V CDR1 and CDR2: MNHEY, SVGAGI. The CDR3 here is CASSYNTGGPDNEQFF.

V usage is TRBV20-1 and J usage is TRBJ1-1; TCRdb outputs TRBD1, but without DNA this stays unchecked. Germline values: CDR1 DFQATT, CDR2 SNEGSKA (reference sequence). The CDR3 length is 15 residues. The CDR3 reads CSARDIGRSNTEAFF.

This rearrangement joins TRBV29-1 to TRBJ2-7; the D call from TCRdb, TRBD1, cannot be confirmed without DNA. Germline CDR1 reads SQVTM; CDR2 reads ANQGSEA. The CDR3 runs 15 residues. CDR3 residues: CSVELVGTGNYEQYF.